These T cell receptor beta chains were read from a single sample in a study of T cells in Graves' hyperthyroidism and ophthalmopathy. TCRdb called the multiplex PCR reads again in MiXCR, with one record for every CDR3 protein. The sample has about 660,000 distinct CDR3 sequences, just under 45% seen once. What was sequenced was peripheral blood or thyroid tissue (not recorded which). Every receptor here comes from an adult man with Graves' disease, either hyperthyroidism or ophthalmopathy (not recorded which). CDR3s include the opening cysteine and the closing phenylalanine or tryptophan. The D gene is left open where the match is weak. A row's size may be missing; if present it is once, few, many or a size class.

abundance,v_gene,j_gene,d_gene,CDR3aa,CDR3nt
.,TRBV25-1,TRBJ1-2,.,CASSLSPIAGLGYTF,TGTGCCAGCAGTTTATCGCCGATCGCGGGCCTTGGCTACACCTTC
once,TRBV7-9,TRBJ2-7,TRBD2,CASSFPHAAAGDYEQYF,TGTGCCAGCAGCTTCCCCCATGCGGCGGCGGGGGACTACGAGCAGTACTTC
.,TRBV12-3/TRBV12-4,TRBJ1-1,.,CASSVLSGVNTEAFF,TGTGCCAGCAGCGTCCTGTCAGGGGTGAACACTGAAGCTTTCTTT
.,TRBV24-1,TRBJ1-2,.,CATPPRREGYGYTF,TGTGCCACCCCCCCCCGCCGGGAAGGTTATGGCTACACCTTC
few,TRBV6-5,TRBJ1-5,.,CATRTLNQPQHF,TGTGCCACCCGGACACTTAATCAGCCCCAGCATTTT
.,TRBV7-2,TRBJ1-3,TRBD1,CASSQGGGRSTGNTIYF,TGTGCCAGCAGCCAGGGGGGAGGGAGGTCCACTGGAAACACCATATATTTT
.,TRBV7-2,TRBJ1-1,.,CASSSFLGPRNTEAFF,TGTGCCAGCAGCTCATTCCTCGGTCCGAGAAACACTGAAGCTTTCTTT
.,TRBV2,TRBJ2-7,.,CASSELDGMGTGEQYF,TGTGCCAGCAGTGAACTGGACGGAATGGGGACCGGGGAGCAGTACTTC
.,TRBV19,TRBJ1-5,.,CASSVQFNQPQHF,TGTGCCAGTAGTGTACAGTTCAATCAGCCCCAGCATTTT
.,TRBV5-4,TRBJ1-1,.,CASSPDRSNTEAFF,TGTGCCAGCAGCCCCGACAGGAGTAACACTGAAGCTTTCTTT
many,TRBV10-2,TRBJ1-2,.,CASSDGGGAYGYTF,TGCGCCAGCAGTGATGGGGGGGGAGCTTATGGCTACACCTTC
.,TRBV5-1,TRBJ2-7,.,CASSGLAPYEQYF,TGCGCCAGCAGCGGCCTAGCGCCCTACGAGCAGTACTTC
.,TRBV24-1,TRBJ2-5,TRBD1,CATSDQDRDEETQYF,TGTGCCACCAGTGACCAGGACAGGGACGAGGAGACCCAGTACTTC
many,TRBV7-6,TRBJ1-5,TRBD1,CASSLVGTGDQPQHF,TGTGCCAGCAGCTTAGTAGGGACAGGGGATCAGCCCCAGCATTTT
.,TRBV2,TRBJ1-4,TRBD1,CASSGTGVTNEKLFF,TGTGCCAGCAGTGGGACAGGGGTCACTAATGAAAAACTGTTTTTT
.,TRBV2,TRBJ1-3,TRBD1,CASSGTGGLVNTIYF,TGTGCCAGCAGTGGGACAGGGGGTCTCGTGAACACCATATATTTT
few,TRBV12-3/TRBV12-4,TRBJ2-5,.,CASSQDPKRHGETQYF,TGTGCCAGCAGCCAAGACCCCAAACGCCACGGGGAGACCCAGTACTTC
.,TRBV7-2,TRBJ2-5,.,CASSGTRNQETQYF,TGTGCCAGCAGCGGGACACGAAATCAAGAGACCCAGTACTTC